The clone carrying this TCR beta chain was seen just once. No antigen is known for it. The CDR3 sequence is 16 residues long. Germline lookup yields CDR1 MGHRA and CDR2 YSYEKL. Trimming removed 0 bases at V and 7 bases at J, with 13 bases between. This entry belongs to a study of identical twins. Overall study results and limits: Without tracking the same donors, conclusions rested on cross-sectional statistical analysis. With abundant cord blood beta clonotypes, insertions were fewer; memory repertoires showed no such pattern.

A universal primer site was created by template switching, with the cDNA bearing unique molecular identifiers. One entry per CDR3 protein, called by TCRdb with MiXCR from the 5' RACE reads. The table includes 1.5 million to 2 million distinct CDR3 sequences, less than 35% detected once. Each donor was a healthy Caucasian. This chain uses TRBV4-1 with TRBJ1-6, with a possible D match to TRBD1 (5 bases). The sequence was collected from a newborn girl in good health. The sample consisted of cord blood. The chain's CDR3 is CASSQEVTVRNSPLHF. The CDR3 nucleotides are TGCGCCAGCAGCCAAGAGGTGACAGTAAGAAATTCACCCCTCCACTTT.